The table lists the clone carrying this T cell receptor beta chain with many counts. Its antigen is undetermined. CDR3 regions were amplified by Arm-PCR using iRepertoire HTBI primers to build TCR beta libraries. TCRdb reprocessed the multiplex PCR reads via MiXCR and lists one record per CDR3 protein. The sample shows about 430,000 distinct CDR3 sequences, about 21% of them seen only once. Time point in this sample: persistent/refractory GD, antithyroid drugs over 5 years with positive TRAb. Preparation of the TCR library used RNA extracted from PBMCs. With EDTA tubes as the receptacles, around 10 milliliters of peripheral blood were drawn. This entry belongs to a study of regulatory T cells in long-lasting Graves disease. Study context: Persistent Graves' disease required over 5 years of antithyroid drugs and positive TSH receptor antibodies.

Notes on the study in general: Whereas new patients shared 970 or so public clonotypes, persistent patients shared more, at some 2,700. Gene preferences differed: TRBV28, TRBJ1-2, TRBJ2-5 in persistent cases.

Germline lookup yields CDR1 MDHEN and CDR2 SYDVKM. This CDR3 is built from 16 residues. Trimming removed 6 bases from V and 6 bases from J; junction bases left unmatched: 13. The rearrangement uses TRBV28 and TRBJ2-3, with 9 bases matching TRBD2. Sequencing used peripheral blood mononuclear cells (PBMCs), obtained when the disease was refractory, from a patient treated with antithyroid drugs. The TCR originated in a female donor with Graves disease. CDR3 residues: CASRRQGGTSRDTQYF. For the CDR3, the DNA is TGTGCCAGCAGACGACAGGGTGGGACTAGCCGGGATACGCAGTATTTT. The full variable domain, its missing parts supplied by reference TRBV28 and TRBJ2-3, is DVKVTQSSRYLVKRTGEKVFLECVQDMDHENMFWYRQDPGLGLRLIYFSYDVKMKEKGDIPEGYSVSREKKERFSLILESASTNQTSMYLCASRRQGGTSRDTQYFGPGTRLTVL.